A selection of T cell receptor beta chains follows, all from one sample in a study of OX40 agonist ivuxolimab in advanced cancers. Generated by immunoSEQ multiplex PCR, the TCRdb table keeps only in-frame clones and is missing some. The sample lists tens of thousands of clones, around 90% occurring once. The sample consisted of CD4+ or CD8+ T cells sorted from blood, taken in a trial of the OX40 agonist ivuxolimab. The receptors come from an adult with an advanced solid tumor such as melanoma, head and neck, liver or kidney cancer. The CDR3 runs from the conserved cysteine through the conserved F or W. D genes are given only for firm matches. Expanded clones get a size class; other rows say once, few or many, or leave the size out.

V	J	size	length	D	DNA	CDR3
TRBV12-2	TRBJ1-1	NA	15	NA	TGTGCAAGTCGCCGCACTAAGGGACACTACACTGAAGCTTTCTTT	CASRRTKGHYTEAFF
TRBV30	TRBJ2-2	NA	15	TRBD2	TGTGCCTGGAGAAGGCTAGCGGAGAACACCGGGGAGCTGTTTTTT	CAWRRLAENTGELFF
TRBV7-8	TRBJ2-1	NA	14	NA	TGTGCCAGCAGCACCACAGGGTCCTACAATGAGCAGTTCTTC	CASSTTGSYNEQFF
TRBV5-1	TRBJ2-3	NA	16	TRBD2	TGCGCCAGCAGCTTATCCGGGACTAGCGACACAGATACGCAGTATTTT	CASSLSGTSDTDTQYF
TRBV10-2	TRBJ2-7	once	16	TRBD1	TGCGCCAGCAGTGAGTCAAGACCGGGACAGGGCTACGAGCAGTACTTC	CASSESRPGQGYEQYF
TRBV19	TRBJ1-1	NA	13	NA	TGTGCCAGTAAGGTGGGGGGAAACACTGAAGCTTTCTTT	CASKVGGNTEAFF
TRBV10-3	TRBJ2-5	NA	12	NA	TGTGCCATCGCCCCCGGCGGGGAGACCCAGTACTTC	CAIAPGGETQYF
TRBV9	TRBJ1-3	NA	17	TRBD1	TGTGCCAGCAGCGCCCAACTACAGGGGGCCGGTGGAAACACCATATATTTT	CASSAQLQGAGGNTIYF
TRBV9	TRBJ2-2	NA	15	TRBD2	TGTGCCAGCAGCCAGCTAGCGGCGAACACCGGGGAGCTGTTTTTT	CASSQLAANTGELFF
TRBV27	TRBJ2-7	NA	14	TRBD1	TGTGCCAGCAGTCTAAGGGACAGCCGAAACGAGCAGTACTTC	CASSLRDSRNEQYF
TRBV15	TRBJ2-1	NA	17	TRBD2	TGTGCCACCAGCAGGGGGACTAGCCCCCTCTCCTACAATGAGCAGTTCTTC	CATSRGTSPLSYNEQFF
TRBV5-4	TRBJ1-1	NA	13	NA	TGTGCCAGCAGCTTGGAGTGGGTCCCTGAAGCTTTCTTT	CASSLEWVPEAFF
TRBV7-8	TRBJ2-1	NA	15	NA	TGTGCCAGCAGCCGCCCGGGACTCGGATACAATGAGCAGTTCTTC	CASSRPGLGYNEQFF
TRBV28	TRBJ2-3	NA	15	NA	TGTGCCAGCAGTGAAGAGGACGGGTACACAGATACGCAGTATTTT	CASSEEDGYTDTQYF
TRBV7-2	TRBJ1-6	few	13	NA	TGTGCCAGCAGCTTACTAAGGGGTTCACCCCTCCACTTT	CASSLLRGSPLHF
TRBV5-1	TRBJ2-1	NA	16	NA	TGCGCCAGCAGCCCCAGGGGGGGAGGCTCTGACAATGAGCAGTTCTTC	CASSPRGGGSDNEQFF
TRBV13	TRBJ1-2	NA	16	TRBD1	TGTGCCAGCAGCTTAGGTGGACAGGGAAGAAACTATGGCTACACCTTC	CASSLGGQGRNYGYTF
TRBV5-1	TRBJ2-7	NA	16	NA	TGCGCCAGCAGCCCCGCCGCCACTAGGGCTTACTACGAGCAGTACTTC	CASSPAATRAYYEQYF
TRBV6-5	TRBJ1-1	NA	15	NA	TGTGCCAGCAGTTCCTGGGCAGGGGAGAACACTGAAGCTTTCTTT	CASSSWAGENTEAFF
TRBV5-4	TRBJ2-6	NA	15	TRBD1	TGTGCCAGCAACCTACAGGGGACTGGGGCCAACGTCCTGACTTTC	CASNLQGTGANVLTF
TRBV5-1	TRBJ1-1	NA	14	NA	TGCGCCAGCAGCTCACAGTGGTTGAACACTGAAGCTTTCTTT	CASSSQWLNTEAFF
TRBV19	TRBJ2-3	NA	13	NA	TGTGCCAGTAGTGAGGACATCACAGATACGCAGTATTTT	CASSEDITDTQYF
TRBV9	TRBJ2-2	NA	15	NA	TGTGCCAGCAGCGTAGACTCACCGAGCACCGGGGAGCTGTTTTTT	CASSVDSPSTGELFF
TRBV25-1	TRBJ1-2	once	13	TRBD1	TGTGCCAGCAGGGACAGGGCGAATTATGGCTACACCTTC	CASRDRANYGYTF
TRBV5-1	TRBJ2-1	NA	17	TRBD2	TGCGCCAGCAGCTTGGAGGGTAGCGGGAGGTGGTACAATGAGCAGTTCTTC	CASSLEGSGRWYNEQFF
TRBV6-1	TRBJ1-6	NA	15	NA	TGTGCCAGCAGTGCAGGGAGCTCCTATAATTCACCCCTCCACTTT	CASSAGSSYNSPLHF
TRBV27	TRBJ2-7	NA	15	TRBD2	TGTGCCAGCAGTATGACTAGCGGGGGGTTCTACGAGCAGTACTTC	CASSMTSGGFYEQYF
TRBV7-3	TRBJ2-3	NA	12	NA	TGTGCCAGCAGCTCGAGCACAGATACGCAGTATTTT	CASSSSTDTQYF
TRBV7-8	TRBJ2-7	few	17	TRBD1	TGTGCCAGCAGCTTAGGGGAGGGGACAGGGGGCTTTTACGAGCAGTACTTC	CASSLGEGTGGFYEQYF
TRBV28	TRBJ2-7	NA	12	TRBD2	TGTGCCAGCAGGCTAGCGGGATGGGAGCAGTACTTC	CASRLAGWEQYF
TRBV7-3	TRBJ1-4	once	13	NA	TGTGCCAGCAGTAGGGGGGCTGATGAAAAACTGTTTTTT	CASSRGADEKLFF
TRBV11-2	TRBJ2-2	NA	15	NA	TGTGCCAGCAGTGGGGCAGGGTTATACGGCGGGGAGCTGTTTTTT	CASSGAGLYGGELFF
TRBV18	TRBJ1-1	NA	14	NA	TGTGCCAGCTCACCATCCCAGGTGAACACTGAAGCTTTCTTT	CASSPSQVNTEAFF
TRBV5-1	TRBJ1-6	once	15	NA	TGCGCCAGCAGCTTGGTAGCAGCCACCAATTCACCCCTCCACTTT	CASSLVAATNSPLHF
TRBV7-7	TRBJ1-2	NA	12	NA	TGTGCCTTGACTCGCATCGGAGGTGGCTACACCTTC	CALTRIGGGYTF
TRBV19	TRBJ2-1	NA	15	NA	TGTGCCAGTAGTAGCTCGGGTTTGTCCCACAATGAGCAGTTCTTC	CASSSSGLSHNEQFF
TRBV7-9	TRBJ1-1	NA	17	NA	TGTGCCAGCAGCTCAATCCGGGGCCGAGATTGGATGACTGAAGCTTTCTTT	CASSSIRGRDWMTEAFF
TRBV19	TRBJ2-5	NA	15	TRBD1	TGTGCCAGTAGCCCGGGACAGGGGGTCGTAGAGACCCAGTACTTC	CASSPGQGVVETQYF
TRBV18	TRBJ1-2	NA	16	NA	TGTGCCAGCTCACCCCTCGGCGGATCCGGGGGCTATGGCTACACCTTC	CASSPLGGSGGYGYTF
TRBV7-7	TRBJ2-1	NA	17	NA	TGTGCCAGCAGCTTAGCCCCCCCTAGGAGCTCCTACAATGAGCAGTTCTTC	CASSLAPPRSSYNEQFF
TRBV7-9	TRBJ1-5	NA	13	NA	TGTGCCAGCAGCTTAGATGGGAATCAGCCCCAGCATTTT	CASSLDGNQPQHF
TRBV28	TRBJ2-7	NA	14	NA	TGTGCCAGCAGTAAGCCGGGGCTAGGATACGAGCAGTACTTC	CASSKPGLGYEQYF
TRBV6-5	TRBJ1-2	NA	14	TRBD1	TGTGCCAGCAGTCCGAGGGACAGGGGGTCAGGCTACACCTTC	CASSPRDRGSGYTF
TRBV5-1	TRBJ2-3	NA	16	NA	TGCGCCAGCAGACCGCAGCCAGGGAAGTCAATTGATACGCAGTATTTT	CASRPQPGKSIDTQYF
TRBV27	TRBJ2-1	once	17	NA	TGTGCCAGCAGTTTAGGTCGGGGGAAAAGCTCCTACAATGAGCAGTTCTTC	CASSLGRGKSSYNEQFF
TRBV5-1	TRBJ2-3	NA	16	TRBD2	TGCGCCAGCAGCCTGGTAGCGGGGGGGACGCAGGGTACGCAGTATTTT	CASSLVAGGTQGTQYF
TRBV27	TRBJ1-2	NA	16	NA	TGTGCCAGCAGTTTATCGTACCCCCCCTTAGGCTATGGCTACACCTTC	CASSLSYPPLGYGYTF
TRBV30	TRBJ1-3	NA	14	NA	TGTGCCTGGAGTGTACAAGGGGCTGGAAACACCATATATTTT	CAWSVQGAGNTIYF